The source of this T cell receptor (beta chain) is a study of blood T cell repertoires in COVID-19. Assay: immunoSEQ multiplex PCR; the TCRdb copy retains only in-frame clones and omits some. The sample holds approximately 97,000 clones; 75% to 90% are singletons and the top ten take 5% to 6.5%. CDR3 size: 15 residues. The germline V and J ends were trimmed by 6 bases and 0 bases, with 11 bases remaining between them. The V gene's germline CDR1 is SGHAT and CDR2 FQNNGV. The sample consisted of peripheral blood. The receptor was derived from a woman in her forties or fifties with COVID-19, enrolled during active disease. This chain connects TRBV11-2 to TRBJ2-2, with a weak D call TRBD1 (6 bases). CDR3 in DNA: TGTGCCAGCAGACCTGGACAGCCGAACACCGGGGAGCTGTTTTTT. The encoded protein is CASRPGQPNTGELFF.